One and the same sample provided the 31 T cell receptor beta chains below, sequenced in a study of blood T cell repertoires in COVID-19. The data were produced by immunoSEQ multiplex PCR, yet TCRdb's version contains in-frame clones alone and is incomplete. The sample lists over 90,000 clones, roughly 82% occurring once. Input material: peripheral blood. The receptors stem from a human donor in a cohort sampled during active COVID-19.

There are a few counts of this clone. V is TRBV25-1 and J is TRBJ1-2, with a weak D call TRBD1 (6 bases). This CDR3 comprises 13 residues. CDR1 is MGHDK and CDR2 is SYGVNS in the germline V gene. Trimming took 7 bases from V and 7 from J, leaving 16 bases between them. The CDR3 region has the DNA TGTGCCAGCAAAGCAGGGGCTAAAACTGGCTACACCTTC. Translating it yields CASKAGAKTGYTF.

This clone was seen only once. The V and J genes are TRBV5-1 and TRBJ2-7, with D unresolved. There are 13 residues in the CDR3. CDR1 is SGHRS, CDR2 YFSETQ, per germline. V shed 5 bases and J shed 0 bases, with 9 bases lying between them. The CDR3 DNA sequence: TGCGCCAGCAGAACCACAACCTCCTACGAGCAGTACTTC. Encoded protein: CASRTTTSYEQYF. The whole variable domain, remainder taken from reference TRBV5-1 and TRBJ2-7, is KAGVTQTPRYLIKTRGQQVTLSCSPISGHRSVSWYQQTPGQGLQFLFEYFSETQRNKGNFPGRFSGRQFSNSRSEMNVSTLELGDSALYLCASRTTTSYEQYFGPGTRLTVT.

This clone was counted between two and nine times. V gene TRBV15 combines with J gene TRBJ1-5, with D maybe TRBD1 (5 bases). The germline gives CDR1 LNHNV, CDR2 YYDKDF (reference sequence). Trimming pared 2 bases from V and 2 bases from J, leaving 13 bases between. The CDR3 length is 16 residues. In DNA form, the CDR3 reads TGTGCCACCAGCAGAAGCCCCAGGGCGGGCAATCAGCCCCAGCATTTT. Translated: CATSRSPRAGNQPQHF.

The chain carries TRBV7-2 and TRBJ2-1; 14 nucleotides match TRBD2. Germline trimming cut 5 bases from V and 10 bases from J; bases unmatched to any gene: 7. The germline V gene encodes CDR1 SGHTA and CDR2 FQGNSA. CDR3 length: 15 amino acids. CDR3 in DNA: TGTGCCAGCAGCATCACGGGACTAGCGGGGGCCGAGCAGTTCTTC. Encoded protein: CASSITGLAGAEQFF.

This chain uses TRBV2 with TRBJ2-5; TRBD2 matches at 9 bases. The germline gives CDR1 SNHLY, CDR2 FYNNEI. The CDR3 is 14 amino acids. V was pared by 7 bases and J by 1 base, with 4 bases of the junction left unmatched. The CDR3 DNA sequence: TGTGCCAGCAAGGAGCGGGGGGTCCAAGAGACCCAGTACTTC. It codes for CASKERGVQETQYF.

The rearrangement links TRBV28 to TRBJ2-5; D may be TRBD1 (5 bases). CDR1 and CDR2 from the germline V gene are MDHEN and SYDVKM. The CDR3 is 16 residues long. V was trimmed by 1 base and J by 2 bases, leaving 14 bases between them. The DNA for the CDR3 is TGTGCCAGCAGTTTATTATCTAGGGCAGGGCAAGAGACCCAGTACTTC. It encodes CASSLLSRAGQETQYF. Using reference TRBV28 and TRBJ2-5 for the parts outside the CDR3, the full variable domain is DVKVTQSSRYLVKRTGEKVFLECVQDMDHENMFWYRQDPGLGLRLIYFSYDVKMKEKGDIPEGYSVSREKKERFSLILESASTNQTSMYLCASSLLSRAGQETQYFGPGTRLLVL.

DNA for the CDR3: TGCGCCAGCAGCTTGGGCAGTAACAATGAGCAGTTCTTC. Residues: CASSLGSNNEQFF. This chain links TRBV5-1 with TRBJ2-1; D not certain. The CDR3 is 13 residues long. V shed 0 bases and J shed 5 bases, with 6 bases lying between them. Germline values: CDR1 SGHRS, CDR2 YFSETQ.

V usage is TRBV6-2 or TRBV6-3 and J usage is TRBJ2-7; TRBD2 matches at 14 bases. This CDR3 comprises 21 residues. Germline CDR1 is MNHEY and CDR2 is SVGEGT. The ends lost 2 bases at V and 0 bases at J; junction bases unmatched: 15. The CDR3 nucleotides read TGTGCCAGCAGTTACGAAATACTTCCGGGACTAGCGGGGGTTAGCTCCTACGAGCAGTACTTC. This encodes CASSYEILPGLAGVSSYEQYF.

This sequence joins TRBV6-2 or TRBV6-3 and TRBJ2-7, with 7 bases lining up with TRBD2. This CDR3 contains 16 residues. J was trimmed by 0 bases and V by 0 bases; bases with no gene match: 5. Germline V gene lookup returns CDR1 MNHEY and CDR2 SVGEGT. This chain's CDR3 is CASSYSNGGSSYEQYF. DNA of the CDR3: TGTGCCAGCAGTTACTCGAACGGGGGGAGCTCCTACGAGCAGTACTTC.

This sequence joins TRBV4-2 and TRBJ2-2; 10 positions match TRBD1. The V gene end was trimmed by 4 bases and the J gene end by 3 bases; junction bases not matched to a gene: 8. This CDR3 spans 17 amino acids. Germline V gene lookup returns CDR1 LGHNA and CDR2 YNFKEQ. The DNA for the CDR3 is TGTGCCAGCAGCCCGAAGCCGGGACAGGGGTACACCGGGGAGCTGTTTTTT. Its translation is CASSPKPGQGYTGELFF.

The CDR3 nucleotides read TGTGCCAGTAGCCCCCCCGGTGGGCTAGCGGGGATCTACAATGAGCAGTTCTTC. Its translation: CASSPPGGLAGIYNEQFF. The chain uses TRBV19 and TRBJ2-1; 9 bases fit TRBD2. Germline V lookup: CDR1 LNHDA, CDR2 SQIVND (reference sequence). The V gene end was trimmed by 6 bases and the J gene end by 3 bases; junction bases not matched to a gene: 15. The CDR3 is 18 amino acids.

J is TRBJ2-7 and V is TRBV3-1 (or the pseudogene TRBV3-2); 7 bases align to TRBD1. The CDR3 runs to 14 residues. V dropped 7 bases and J dropped 4; count of bases not matched to a gene: 10. Germline loops: CDR1 LGHDT, CDR2 YNNKEL (reference sequence). This chain's CDR3 is CASTSSRDRYEQYF. CDR3 DNA: TGTGCCAGCACCTCTTCCCGGGACAGATACGAGCAGTACTTC.

This rearrangement joins TRBV6-2 or TRBV6-3 to TRBJ2-1; D may be TRBD2 (6 bases). Germline V gene sequence: CDR1 MNHEY, CDR2 SVGEGT. The V end lost 5 bases, the J end lost 6 bases, and 8 bases lay between the germline ends. The CDR3 sequence is 12 residues long. CDR3 protein: CASSRDFNEQFF. The CDR3 bases are TGTGCCAGCAGTCGGGACTTCAATGAGCAGTTCTTC.

V usage is TRBV4-2 and J usage is TRBJ2-5, with 15 bases fitting TRBD2. V dropped 6 bases and J dropped 5; count of bases not matched to a gene: 7. Germline lookup yields CDR1 LGHNA and CDR2 YNFKEQ. This CDR3 is built from 16 residues. CDR3: CASSRRGTSGGETQYF. The CDR3 DNA reads TGTGCCAGCAGTCGGCGAGGGACTAGCGGGGGGGAGACCCAGTACTTC.

V usage is TRBV7-2 and J usage is TRBJ2-5; 8 nucleotides align to TRBD2. The V gene's germline CDR1 is SGHTA and CDR2 FQGNSA. J gave up 5 bases and V 7 bases, and 9 bases lay outside the gene matches. The CDR3 length is 14 residues. CDR3 DNA: TGTGCCAGCAACCCACAACCGGGGGGGGAGACCCAGTACTTC. Amino acid sequence: CASNPQPGGETQYF. Combining the CDR3 with reference TRBV7-2 and TRBJ2-5 gives the whole variable domain GAGVSQSPSNKVTEKGKDVELRCDPISGHTALYWYRQSLGQGLEFLIYFQGNSAPDKSGLPSDRFSAERTGGSVSTLTIQRTQQEDSAVYLCASNPQPGGETQYFGPGTRLLVL.

The gene calls are TRBV7-9 and TRBJ2-1, with D perhaps TRBD2 (7 bases). CDR1 and CDR2 from the germline V gene are SEHNR and FQNEAQ (reference sequence). V lost 1 base and J lost 9, with 16 bases in between. This CDR3 spans 15 amino acids. CDR3 DNA sequence: TGTGCCAGCAGCTTAGTGGGACTACAGGGCGGTGAGCAGTTCTTC. Its protein is CASSLVGLQGGEQFF.

The rearrangement links TRBV30 to TRBJ1-2, with 7 bases lining up with TRBD1. Germline V gene lookup returns CDR1 GTSNPN and CDR2 SVGIG (reference sequence). The CDR3 loop spans 14 amino acids. The trim removed 0 bases at V and 4 bases at J, leaving 5 bases unmatched. This chain's CDR3 is CAWSVKGAGYGYTF. In DNA, the CDR3 is TGTGCCTGGAGTGTAAAGGGGGCGGGCTATGGCTACACCTTC.

The V gene is TRBV7-2, the J gene TRBJ1-2; TRBD1 aligns across 7 bases. CDR1 is SGHTA and CDR2 is FQGNSA in the germline V gene. The CDR3 has 14 amino acids. The V and J ends lost 5 bases and 3 bases, in that order; junction bases with no gene match: 6. CDR3 loop: CASSPQQGDYGYTF. The CDR3 coding sequence is TGTGCCAGCAGCCCACAGCAGGGGGACTATGGCTACACCTTC.

CDR3 sequence reads: CASSAGTGIHEQYF. The CDR3 DNA reads TGTGCCAGCAGCGCCGGGACAGGCATCCACGAGCAGTACTTC. V usage is TRBV7-3 and J usage is TRBJ2-7; 8 positions agree with TRBD1. Germline V lookup: CDR1 SGHTA, CDR2 FQGTGA. The CDR3 totals 14 residues. The V segment lost 5 bases and the J segment 5 bases; nucleotides outside the gene matches: 8.

V usage is TRBV7-2 and J usage is TRBJ1-2; 7 nucleotides agree with TRBD1. The CDR3 length is 14 residues. J was trimmed by 5 bases and V by 1 base; bases with no gene match: 4. Germline-derived CDR1 and CDR2 are SGHTA and FQGNSA. The chain's CDR3 is CASSLEKGAYGYTF. As DNA, the CDR3 is TGTGCCAGCAGCTTAGAGAAGGGGGCGTATGGCTACACCTTC.

The gene calls are TRBV5-5 and TRBJ1-2, with D unclear. Germline values: CDR1 SGHKS, CDR2 YYEKEE (reference sequence). The CDR3 is 16 amino acids. The ends were cut back, 4 bases at V and 4 bases at J, with 20 bases in the middle. The CDR3 spells CASSTPHPGITYGYTF. The CDR3 DNA reads as TGTGCCAGCAGCACCCCCCATCCCGGGATCACCTATGGCTACACCTTC.

This rearrangement joins TRBV9 to TRBJ1-4; D call uncertain. The germline CDR1 and CDR2 sequences are SGDLS and YYNGEE. The CDR3 sequence is 15 residues long. Trimming shortened V by 2 bases and J by 1 base, and 9 bases separated the two germline ends. Written as DNA, the CDR3 is TGTGCCAGCAGCGTTGGATCAGGAACTAATGAAAAACTGTTTTTT. Encoded protein: CASSVGSGTNEKLFF.

V is TRBV20-1 and J is TRBJ1-4; maybe TRBD1 (5 bases). V was shortened by 5 bases and J by 4 bases, with 14 bases between the two germline ends. Germline CDR1 is DFQATT and CDR2 is SNEGSKA (reference sequence). The CDR3 covers 14 residues. The chain's CDR3 is CSARGRGYNEKLFF. The CDR3 DNA sequence: TGCAGTGCTCGTGGAAGGGGCTATAATGAAAAACTGTTTTTT.

The chain links TRBV6-1 to TRBJ1-2; 8 bases line up with TRBD1. This CDR3 is built from 14 residues. The germline gives CDR1 MNHNS, CDR2 SASEGT. J was trimmed by 5 bases and V by 3 bases; bases with no gene match: 5. CDR3 region: CASSDKTGVYGYTF. Here the CDR3 DNA reads TGTGCCAGCAGTGACAAGACAGGGGTGTATGGCTACACCTTC.

The chain has TRBV18 and TRBJ1-6; 7 bases align to TRBD1. The CDR3 covers 16 residues. Trimming removed 8 bases from V and 5 bases from J; junction bases left unmatched: 12. Germline CDR1 reads KGHSH; CDR2 reads LQKENI. In DNA, the CDR3 is TGTGCCAGCGACACCAGTAGACAGGGTAATAATTCACCCCTCCACTTT. This translates into CASDTSRQGNNSPLHF.

The chain is built from TRBV28 and TRBJ1-1, with 8 bases aligning to TRBD1. The CDR3 contains 14 residues. The germline CDR1 and CDR2 sequences are MDHEN and SYDVKM. The junction had 6 bases not matched to a gene; V was cut back by 5 bases and J by 4 bases. In DNA form, the CDR3 reads TGTGCCAGCAGTCTCGGACAGGGCAGCACTGAAGCTTTCTTT. Translated, it gives CASSLGQGSTEAFF.

The rearrangement joins TRBV11-3 to TRBJ1-1; no definite D call. This CDR3 contains 13 residues. Germline CDR1 is SGHNT and CDR2 is YENEEA. The ends were cut back, 5 bases at V and 4 bases at J, with 11 bases in the middle. CDR3 protein: CASSRGWGTEAFF. The CDR3 region has the DNA TGTGCCAGCAGCCGAGGGTGGGGCACTGAAGCTTTCTTT.

This clone was seen a few times. The rearrangement joins TRBV2 to TRBJ1-6; TRBD1 is a possible D gene (5 bases). Germline-derived CDR1 and CDR2 are SNHLY and FYNNEI. Trimming left V 6 bases short and J 6 bases short, with 12 bases between. This CDR3 contains 14 residues. CDR3 protein: CASSLEGTNSPLHF. The CDR3 DNA is TGTGCCAGCAGCCTGGAGGGGACTAATTCACCCCTCCACTTT. Full variable domain (missing parts from reference TRBV2 and TRBJ1-6): EPEVTQTPSHQVTQMGQEVILRCVPISNHLYFYWYRQILGQKVEFLVSFYNNEISEKSEIFDDQFSVERPDGSNFTLKIRSTKLEDSAMYFCASSLEGTNSPLHFGNGTRLTVT.

The rearrangement joins TRBV4-3 to TRBJ2-7; tentative D call: TRBD1 (5 bases). Between the trimmed V and J ends, which lost 0 bases and 0 bases, there was a span of 12 bases. Per the germline V gene, CDR1 is LGHNA and CDR2 is YSLEER. The CDR3 totals 16 residues. Here the CDR3 DNA reads TGCGCCAGCAGCCAAGAAGCACAGGCGAGCTCCTACGAGCAGTACTTC. Amino acids: CASSQEAQASSYEQYF.

V gene TRBV12-3 or TRBV12-4 combines with J gene TRBJ1-2; 9 bases match TRBD1. This CDR3 is 13 amino acids long. J lost 7 bases, V lost 5 bases, and 5 bases had no gene match. In nucleotides, the CDR3 is TGTGCCAGCAGTCCCACAGGGGGCTCTGGCTACACCTTC. Translation: CASSPTGGSGYTF.

The J gene is TRBJ1-5, the V gene TRBV5-6, with no clear D. The CDR3 totals 13 residues. The V end lost 4 bases, the J end lost 2 bases, and 7 bases lay between the germline ends. Germline loops: CDR1 SGHDT, CDR2 YYEEEE. This CDR3 is CASSPRGNQPQHF. CDR3 in DNA: TGTGCCAGCAGCCCCCGTGGCAATCAGCCCCAGCATTTT.